Presented here are 24 T cell receptor beta chains from one specimen sequenced in a study of blood T cell repertoires in COVID-19. Some clones are missing from TCRdb's copy, which holds only in-frame ones; the method was immunoSEQ multiplex PCR. Among roughly 250,000 clones listed, 82% were seen once. The specimen sequenced was peripheral blood. The receptor source for this set is an elderly woman with active or convalescent COVID-19.

This clone appeared a single time. This chain uses TRBV30 with TRBJ2-7; 9 positions match TRBD1. CDR3 length: 14 amino acids. Germline lookup yields CDR1 GTSNPN and CDR2 SVGIG (reference sequence). V was pared by 4 bases and J by 0 bases, with 4 bases of the junction left unmatched. For the CDR3, the DNA is TGTGCCTGGAAACAGGGGGCGAGCTCCTACGAGCAGTACTTC. This codes for CAWKQGASSYEQYF.

For the CDR3, the DNA is TGCGCCAGCAGCCCGCGGACAGGGGGCTATGAGACCCAGTACTTC. Translated, it gives CASSPRTGGYETQYF. The genes are TRBV5-1 and TRBJ2-5; 11 bases fit TRBD1. Germline-derived CDR1 and CDR2 are SGHRS and YFSETQ. V trimming: 4 bases; J trimming: 5 bases; junction bases outside the gene matches: 7. CDR3 size: 15 residues.

This clone was counted a few times. The V gene is TRBV10-2, the J gene TRBJ2-7, with a tentative D call TRBD1 (5 bases). Trimming shortened V by 6 bases and J by 6 bases, and 12 bases separated the two germline ends. CDR3 length: 12 amino acids. Germline V gene lookup returns CDR1 WSHSY and CDR2 SAAADI. The CDR3 sequence is CASRGQRLEQYF. Here the CDR3 DNA reads TGCGCCAGCAGAGGACAACGGCTCGAGCAGTACTTC.

This clone has more than one count but fewer than ten. The V call is TRBV6-1, the J call TRBJ1-5, with TRBD1 matching over 7 bases. Germline V gene lookup returns CDR1 MNHNS and CDR2 SASEGT. This CDR3 contains 15 residues. The V gene end was trimmed by 5 bases and the J gene end by 4 bases; junction bases not matched to a gene: 8. CDR3 in amino acids: CASSLGQARNQPQHF. DNA for the CDR3: TGTGCCAGCAGTCTAGGACAGGCGCGTAATCAGCCCCAGCATTTT.

This chain links TRBV5-6 with TRBJ2-7, with D perhaps matching TRBD2 (6 bases). Germline CDR1 reads SGHDT; CDR2 reads YYEEEE. This CDR3 contains 16 residues. Trimming took off 1 base at V and 5 bases at J, with 19 bases between the two ends. The DNA of the CDR3 is TGTGCCAGCAGCTTGTATGGGGCACTAGCACGCGACGAGCAGTACTTC. Protein product: CASSLYGALARDEQYF.

Points on this clone: Other DNA sequences in this sample translate to the same CDR3. The genes are TRBV13 and TRBJ1-2; TRBD1 agrees at 9 bases. The CDR3 runs to 14 residues. The trim removed 0 bases at V and 7 bases at J, leaving 3 bases unmatched. Germline V gene sequence: CDR1 PRHDT, CDR2 FYEKMQ (reference sequence). CDR3 bases: TGTGCCAGCAGCTTAGGGGGACAGGGTGGTGGCTACACCTTC. It translates to CASSLGGQGGGYTF.

The chain uses TRBV6-5 and TRBJ1-6; D might be TRBD1 (5 bases). This CDR3 comprises 13 residues. V lost 7 bases, J lost 7 bases, and 11 bases lay in between. Germline lookup yields CDR1 MNHEY and CDR2 SVGAGI. CDR3 coding DNA: TGTGCCAGCAAAGACAGCCACAATTCACCCCTCCACTTT. Its translation is CASKDSHNSPLHF.

This clone showed up just once. This sequence joins TRBV5-6 and TRBJ1-2; no clear D gene. This CDR3 contains 15 residues. Germline V gene sequence: CDR1 SGHDT, CDR2 YYEEEE. The ends were cut back, 0 bases at V and 4 bases at J, with 13 bases in the middle. In nucleotides, the CDR3 is TGTGCCAGCAGCTTGGAACAGCTCTTACCCTATGGCTACACCTTC. It encodes CASSLEQLLPYGYTF. Complete variable domain (other parts from reference TRBV5-6 and TRBJ1-2): DAGVTQSPTHLIKTRGQQVTLRCSPKSGHDTVSWYQQALGQGPQFIFQYYEEEERQRGNFPDRFSGHQFPNYSSELNVNALLLGDSALYLCASSLEQLLPYGYTFGSGTRLTVV.

The chain links TRBV3-1 (or the pseudogene TRBV3-2) to TRBJ1-1; weak D call: TRBD1 (6 bases). CDR1 LGHDT and CDR2 YNNKEL come from the germline V gene (reference sequence). Deletions cut 4 bases from V and 2 bases from J, with 11 bases between. This CDR3 region has 14 residues. In DNA form, the CDR3 reads TGTGCCAGCAGCCGAGAAGGGGGTAACACTGAAGCTTTCTTT. It specifies CASSREGGNTEAFF.

This clone was found a few times. The chain has TRBV2 and TRBJ1-1, with 8 bases identical to TRBD1. Trimming took 7 bases from V and 8 from J; bases not matched to a gene: 3. CDR1 is SNHLY and CDR2 is FYNNEI in the germline V gene. The CDR3 extends over 11 amino acids. The CDR3 reads CASNGDREAFF. DNA of the CDR3: TGTGCCAGCAACGGGGACAGGGAAGCTTTCTTT.

CDR3 amino acids: CASSEVSPPGRWQYF. The CDR3 DNA is TGTGCCAGCAGTGAAGTTTCTCCCCCCGGTCGCTGGCAGTACTTC. The J gene is TRBJ2-7, the V gene TRBV6-1; D gene unclear. The CDR3 has 15 amino acids. CDR1 MNHNS and CDR2 SASEGT come from the germline V gene. The V and J ends lost 1 base and 9 bases respectively, with 19 bases between them.

V is TRBV27 and J is TRBJ1-5; D ambiguous. Trimming cost V 0 bases and J 4 bases, with 13 bases left between them. The germline V gene has CDR1 MNHEY and CDR2 SMNVEV (reference sequence). The CDR3 loop spans 16 amino acids. The CDR3 reads CASSLSSWARNQPQHF. CDR3 bases: TGTGCCAGCAGTTTATCCTCTTGGGCCAGGAATCAGCCCCAGCATTTT.

The V and J genes are TRBV7-9 and TRBJ1-1; tentatively, D is TRBD1 (6 bases). The CDR3 is made up of 15 amino acids. Trimming removed 0 bases at V and 1 base at J, with 9 bases between. CDR1 is SEHNR and CDR2 is FQNEAQ in the germline V gene (reference sequence). The CDR3 bases are TGTGCCAGCAGCTTAGCCGGGACACCGAACACTGAAGCTTTCTTT. It translates to CASSLAGTPNTEAFF.

The V and J genes are TRBV11-2 and TRBJ2-3; 8 bases map to TRBD1. V shed 4 bases, J shed 6 bases, and the junction held 15 bases outside the gene matches. The CDR3 runs to 17 residues. Germline values: CDR1 SGHAT, CDR2 FQNNGV. Here the CDR3 DNA reads TGTGCCAGCAGCTCCCTTGGACAGGGACCGAAAGATGATACGCAGTATTTT. This translates into CASSSLGQGPKDDTQYF.

This clone has just a few counts. This chain uses TRBV12-1 with TRBJ1-5; the table's D gene call, TRBD1, was not cross checked with the DNA. TRBV12-1 is noted as a pseudogene. The CDR3 totals 15 residues. For the CDR3, the DNA is TGTGCCAGCAGCTTTTTCCGGGACAGAAATCAGCCCCAGCATTTT. It yields the protein CASSFFRDRNQPQHF.

J is TRBJ1-2 and V is TRBV19, with D perhaps matching TRBD1 (6 bases). The germline V gene has CDR1 LNHDA and CDR2 SQIVND (reference sequence). The CDR3 totals 16 residues. Trimming shortened V by 5 bases and J by 8 bases, and 24 bases separated the two germline ends. The CDR3 loop is CASSGRQVGSLRGYTF. Written as DNA, the CDR3 is TGTGCCAGTAGTGGCAGACAGGTAGGATCGTTGAGGGGCTACACCTTC.

The chain couples TRBV19 to TRBJ1-6, with 8 bases matching TRBD1. The length of the CDR3 is 15 residues. V shed 5 bases and J 5 bases; nucleotides not matched to a gene: 5. Germline loops: CDR1 LNHDA, CDR2 SQIVND (reference sequence). CDR3 DNA sequence: TGTGCCAGTAGTCCTTCGGGACAGGATAATTCACCCCTCCACTTT. It yields the protein CASSPSGQDNSPLHF. Together with reference TRBV19 and TRBJ1-6, the CDR3 gives the full variable domain: DGGITQSPKYLFRKEGQNVTLSCEQNLNHDAMYWYRQDPGQGLRLIYYSQIVNDFQKGDIAEGYSVSREKKESFPLTVTSAQKNPTAFYLCASSPSGQDNSPLHFGNGTRLTVT.

A word on this clone: The same CDR3 is also encoded by other DNA sequences in this sample. The V gene is TRBV18, the J gene TRBJ1-5; D ambiguous. The germline gives CDR1 KGHSH, CDR2 LQKENI. The CDR3 has 14 amino acids. The V and J ends lost 2 bases and 2 bases respectively, with 7 bases between them. DNA of the CDR3: TGTGCCAGCTCACCAGGGCAGGGCAATCAGCCCCAGCATTTT. Protein product: CASSPGQGNQPQHF.

This chain joins TRBV7-9 and TRBJ1-1; D unclear. Trimming shortened V by 1 base and J by 6 bases, and 9 bases separated the two germline ends. Germline V gene data show CDR1 as SEHNR and CDR2 as FQNEAQ (reference sequence). CDR3 length: 13 residues. The CDR3 DNA reads as TGTGCCAGCAGCTTAGAAGGGAGCTCTGAAGCTTTCTTT. Translation: CASSLEGSSEAFF.

The chain combines TRBV30 with TRBJ2-3; TRBD1 is a possible D gene (6 bases). The CDR3 is made up of 14 amino acids. Germline lookup yields CDR1 GTSNPN and CDR2 SVGIG (reference sequence). With 4 bases removed from V and 2 bases from J, the gap between germline ends came to 13 bases. The CDR3 spells CAWKMGAHTDTQYF. The CDR3 nucleotides read TGTGCCTGGAAAATGGGGGCCCACACAGATACGCAGTATTTT.

This clone came up a few times. The rearrangement uses TRBV7-2 and TRBJ2-7, with D possibly being TRBD2 (5 bases). In germline, CDR1 is SGHTA, CDR2 FQGNSA. The CDR3 totals 13 residues. Trimming removed 5 bases at V and 4 bases at J, with 12 bases between. CDR3 DNA: TGTGCCAGCAGCCTCGATAGGAGGTACGAGCAGTACTTC. Protein product: CASSLDRRYEQYF.

Concerning this clone: Other DNA sequences in this sample translate to the same CDR3. V is TRBV3-1 (or the pseudogene TRBV3-2) and J is TRBJ2-1, with D perhaps matching TRBD2 (6 bases). The CDR3 is 12 amino acids. Germline CDR1 and CDR2: LGHDT and YNNKEL (reference sequence). V dropped 3 bases and J dropped 7 bases, with 7 bases sitting between them. The CDR3 spells CASSQAGNEQFF. CDR3 DNA sequence: TGTGCCAGCAGCCAGGCGGGGAATGAGCAGTTCTTC.

This rearrangement joins TRBV7-9 to TRBJ2-1; D remains unclear. The CDR3 covers 14 residues. The germline V and J ends were trimmed by 1 base and 2 bases, with 6 bases remaining between them. Looked up from germline, CDR1 is SEHNR and CDR2 is FQNEAQ (reference sequence). The CDR3 here is CASSLDSTYNEQFF. Written as DNA, the CDR3 is TGTGCCAGCAGCTTAGACAGCACCTACAATGAGCAGTTCTTC.

The chain employs TRBV2 and TRBJ2-2; 10 nucleotides agree with TRBD1. Germline V gene sequence: CDR1 SNHLY, CDR2 FYNNEI. Trimming cost V 6 bases and J 7 bases; bases outside gene matches: 8. CDR3 length: 15 residues. CDR3: CASSLDRGIHGELFF. The CDR3 nucleotides read TGTGCCAGCAGCCTGGACAGGGGGATTCACGGGGAGCTGTTTTTT.